This T cell receptor beta chain came from a study of long-term antiretroviral therapy in people with HIV (dated by TCRdb to 2021 to 2024). Regarding the complete study: The earliest samples were collected roughly a decade before the 2015 WHO recommendation for immediate ART, at a time when ART was usually postponed until CD4 counts fell. This retrospective serial study examined whether starting ART and sustained HIV suppression were associated with changes in the composition and diversity of the TRB repertoire in peripheral blood. From some 33 adults with confirmed HIV infection, the cohort provided 150 to 200 cryopreserved PBMC samples, gathered serially across a mean of about six years (range 1-12). Of the approximately 28 participants with HIV, 10 to 11 were female. No cross-contamination during QIAcube processing was seen in test extractions of a monoclonal T-cell line run alongside around 30 polyclonal samples.

The germline V gene provides CDR1 SGHTA and CDR2 FQGNSA. Measured from the cysteine to the phenylalanine, the CDR3 is 9 residues long. Only the CDR3 portion is preserved as DNA: 27 bases, with reading frame beginning at the first base. The germline ends are 4 bases apart after V is trimmed by 5 bases and J by 9 bases. Inclusion was restricted to participants for whom at least one PBMC sample before ART initiation and at least two post-ART samples were available. All participants with HIV were treated in the United States of America. Before DNA extraction, cryopreserved samples containing 1-10 million PBMC were thawed and washed. At the time of the earliest PBMC sample, participants with HIV were aged between roughly 20 and 54 years. PBMC samples from each participant spanned 1-4 timepoints before ART initiation and 2-8 timepoints after ART initiation, with a median of 7 samples. For every participant, serial HIV viral load, CD4+ T-cell count, ART history and demographic data were obtained. Using a Qiagen kit on a QIAcube, genomic DNA was extracted from unsorted PBMC, with samples processed in batches of 12.

About this clone itself: Its antigen is unknown. No quality values exist for individual bases; no much larger clone is one base distant.

The immunoSEQ hsTCRB v3.0 assay was used at survey level resolution to sequence the TRB variable region. The targeted TRB sequencing depth was roughly 40,000-50,000 T-cell genomes per sample. An Illumina MiSeq with a v3 150-cycle kit was used to sequence the pooled TRB libraries. Per the original workflow: Repertoire analysis was run in R within a reproducible Nextflow workflow that covered QC, data transformation and analysis. LymphoSeq2, an R package for AIRR-Seq data exploration, was used to implement custom analyses. Several samples yielding fewer than 5000 total TRB sequences were excluded, leaving 188 analyzed HIV repertoires. Of the roughly 190 retained HIV repertoires, under 65 were collected before and roughly 130 after ART initiation. Repertoires were downsampled to 5000 TRB nucleotide sequences, and summary statistics were averaged over 100 downsampling iterations. TRB sequences were retained for analysis only if CDR3 regions of at least seven amino acids were present. Diversity was assessed using a clonality score derived from Shannon entropy and using the Gini coefficient. Repertoire networks linked the top 5000 CDR3 amino acid sequences whenever two sequences differed by an edit distance of one. For TRB CDR3 amino acid sequences, GLIPH2 was used to predict antigen specificity groups and MHC restriction. CDR3 amino acid sequences were matched against VDJdb and McPAS-TCR to flag known CMV, EBV, HIV or tissue antigen associations. Pre-ART, post-ART and control groups were compared with Wilcoxon signed-rank tests and Holm-Bonferroni correction. Here the immuneACCESS table is served through TCRdb, limited to in-frame sequences with V and J called. Missing clones are a known gap in these copies; in checked studies unresolved V genes cover under half, and the rest lacks a known reason. V and J calls and clone size are given by that table; D and trimming were obtained from the DNA. This sample comprises fewer than 40,000 clones, 97% of them detected only once. About 2.9% of the sample goes to the ten largest clones.

Paper-wide results and their limitations: Because cell numbers in pre-ART samples were limited, unsorted PBMC were profiled instead of sorted CD4+ and CD8+ T cells. Inferences about post-ART repertoire changes are limited because no data were available on ART adherence, viral resistance or therapy changes. At every time point, the repertoire was dominated by expanded TRB clones first identified before ART initiation, although this dominance fluctuated and, in many PLHIV, declined after ART. Since PBMC availability was limited, sequencing covered only the TCR beta chain, with no alpha chain pairing. The samples span the years 2004 to 2017, and the ART regimens used at that time may not be as effective as current regimens. Starting ART was linked to a significant rise in TRB diversity, yet even after long-term ART the diversity remained significantly lower than in transplant donor controls. Narrower CDR3 length ranges were observed in HIV repertoires than in controls, and an antigen-experienced repertoire with only a slight naive shift after ART was suggested by the network structure.

The sequenced sample was unsorted PBMCs, obtained 6.9 years after starting antiretroviral therapy. This clonotype was sampled from a man aged 25 to 40 with HIV. The chain is encoded by TRBV7-2 joined to TRBJ1-1; confidence is insufficient to name the D gene. The encoded CDR3 is CASSPKAFF. The DNA reads TGTGCCAGCAGCCCCAAAGCTTTCTTT.